This T cell receptor beta chain was captured by sequencing in a study of monozygotic twins with inflammatory bowel disease. TCRalpha and TCRbeta cDNA went through nested PCRs of approximately 17 and 9 cycles, two in total. TCRdb reprocessed the 5' RACE reads; each CDR3 protein has one entry and no DNA is given. The sample has approximately 120,000 distinct CDR3 sequences; the top ten hold around 12%. Germline values: CDR1 MNHEY, CDR2 SVGAGI. The CDR3 length is 16 residues. Whole blood without T cell sorting served as the source of isolated total RNA. Specimen: blood. The V and J genes are TRBV6-5 and TRBJ2-1; no DNA is available, so the TRBD1 call from TCRdb remains unchecked. The clonotype comes from a human donor with ulcerative colitis or Crohn's disease, or a healthy co-twin of an affected twin (not recorded which). CDR3 protein: CASSYLAGDPYNEQFF.